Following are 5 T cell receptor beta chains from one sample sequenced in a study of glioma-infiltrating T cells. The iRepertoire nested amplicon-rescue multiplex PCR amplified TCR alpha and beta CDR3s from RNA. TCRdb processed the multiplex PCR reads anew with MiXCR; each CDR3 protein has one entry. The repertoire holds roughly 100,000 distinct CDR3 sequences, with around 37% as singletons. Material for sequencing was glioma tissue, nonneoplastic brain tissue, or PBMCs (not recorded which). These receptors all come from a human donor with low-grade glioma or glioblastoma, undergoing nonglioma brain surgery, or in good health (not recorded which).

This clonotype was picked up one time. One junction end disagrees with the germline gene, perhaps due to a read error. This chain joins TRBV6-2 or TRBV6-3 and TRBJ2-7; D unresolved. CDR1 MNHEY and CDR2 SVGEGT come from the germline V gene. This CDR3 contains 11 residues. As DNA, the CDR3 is TGCGCCAGCAGTTATCTCGACGAGCAGTACTTC. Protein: CASSYLDEQYF.

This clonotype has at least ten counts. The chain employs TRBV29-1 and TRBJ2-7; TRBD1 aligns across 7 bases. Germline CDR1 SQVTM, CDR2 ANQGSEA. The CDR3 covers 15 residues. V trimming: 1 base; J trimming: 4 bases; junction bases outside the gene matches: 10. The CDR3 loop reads CSVEVTTGLAYEQYF. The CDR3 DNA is TGCAGCGTTGAAGTTACGACAGGGTTGGCGTACGAGCAGTACTTC.

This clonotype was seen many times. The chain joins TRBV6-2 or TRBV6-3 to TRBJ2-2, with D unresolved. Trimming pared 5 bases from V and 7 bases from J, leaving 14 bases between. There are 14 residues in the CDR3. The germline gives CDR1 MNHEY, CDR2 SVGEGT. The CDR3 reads CASSTIKGFGELFF. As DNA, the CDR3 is TGTGCCAGCAGTACGATCAAGGGTTTCGGGGAGCTGTTTTTT.

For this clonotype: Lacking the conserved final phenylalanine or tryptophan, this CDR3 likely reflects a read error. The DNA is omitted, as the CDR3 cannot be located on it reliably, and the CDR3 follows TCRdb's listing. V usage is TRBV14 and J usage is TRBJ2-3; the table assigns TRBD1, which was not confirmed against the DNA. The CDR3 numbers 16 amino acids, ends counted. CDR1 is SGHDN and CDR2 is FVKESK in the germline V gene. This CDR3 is CASSQQLQGHSDTQCS.

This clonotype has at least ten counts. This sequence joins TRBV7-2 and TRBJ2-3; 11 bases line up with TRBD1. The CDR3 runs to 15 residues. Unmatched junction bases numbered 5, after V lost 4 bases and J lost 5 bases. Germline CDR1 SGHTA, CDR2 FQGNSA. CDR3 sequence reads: CASSSGQGDVDTQYF. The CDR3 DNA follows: TGTGCCAGCAGCTCGGGACAGGGGGATGTAGATACGCAGTATTTT.